The present TCR beta chain was sequenced within a study of T cells in Graves' hyperthyroidism and ophthalmopathy. Amplification yielded TCR beta CDR3 regions, with RNA transcripts as the source. The HTBI primer set served for first-round RT-PCR of the TCR CDR3. One entry per CDR3 protein, called by TCRdb with MiXCR from the multiplex PCR reads. Here the sample spans approximately 400,000 distinct CDR3 sequences, 20% to 25% being singletons. Those patients with uncontrolled infection, other autoimmune disease, pregnancy or lactation were excluded. V lost 4 bases, J lost 6 bases, and 10 bases stayed unmatched. This CDR3 comprises 16 residues. In germline, CDR1 is MNHEY, CDR2 SMNVEV (reference sequence).

The sequenced sample consisted of blood. The TCR originated in a middle-aged man with Graves' hyperthyroidism. J is TRBJ2-1 and V is TRBV27; 9 bases are shared with TRBD1. The CDR3: CASSWDRDIPRNEQFF. The CDR3 DNA follows: TGTGCCAGCAGTTGGGACAGGGATATTCCCCGCAATGAGCAGTTCTTC.